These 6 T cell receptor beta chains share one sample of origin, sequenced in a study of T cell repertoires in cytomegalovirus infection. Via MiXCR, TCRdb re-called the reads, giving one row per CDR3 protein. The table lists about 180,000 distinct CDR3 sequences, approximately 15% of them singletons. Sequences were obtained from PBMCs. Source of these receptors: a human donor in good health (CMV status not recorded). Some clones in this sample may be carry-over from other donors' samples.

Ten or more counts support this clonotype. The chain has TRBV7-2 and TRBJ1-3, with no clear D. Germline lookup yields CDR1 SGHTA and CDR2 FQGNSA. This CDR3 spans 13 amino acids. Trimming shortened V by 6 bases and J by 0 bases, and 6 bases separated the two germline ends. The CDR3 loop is CASREISGNTIYF. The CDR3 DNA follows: TGTGCCAGCAGAGAGATCTCTGGAAACACCATATATTTT.

CDR3 DNA sequence: TGTGCCAGCAGTCCCCGGGACAGGGTGATGAGTGGCTACACCTTC. Translated: CASSPRDRVMSGYTF. The chain combines TRBV12-3 or TRBV12-4 with TRBJ1-2, with 9 bases fitting TRBD1. J was trimmed by 7 bases and V by 5 bases; bases with no gene match: 11. The CDR3 is made up of 15 amino acids.

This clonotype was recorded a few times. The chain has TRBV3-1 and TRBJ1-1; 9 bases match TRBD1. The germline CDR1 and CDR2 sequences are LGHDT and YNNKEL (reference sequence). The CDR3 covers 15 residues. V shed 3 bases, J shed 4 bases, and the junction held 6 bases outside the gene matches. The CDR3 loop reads CASSQAGQGSTEAFF. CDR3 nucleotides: TGTGCCAGCAGCCAGGCTGGACAGGGGAGCACTGAAGCTTTCTTT.

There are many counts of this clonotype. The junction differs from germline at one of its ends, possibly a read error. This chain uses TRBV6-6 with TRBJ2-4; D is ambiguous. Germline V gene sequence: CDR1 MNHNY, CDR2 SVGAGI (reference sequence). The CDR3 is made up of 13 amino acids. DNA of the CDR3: TGTGCCAGCAGTTCCGACGGTGGCCGTCTGTCGAACTTC. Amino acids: CASSSDGGRLSNF.

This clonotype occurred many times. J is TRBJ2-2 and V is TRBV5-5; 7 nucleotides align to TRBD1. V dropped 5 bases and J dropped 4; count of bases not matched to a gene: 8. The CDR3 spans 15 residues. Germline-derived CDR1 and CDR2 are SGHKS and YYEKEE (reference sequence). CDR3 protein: CASSTRQGFTGELFF. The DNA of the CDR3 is TGTGCCAGCAGTACTCGACAGGGATTCACCGGGGAGCTGTTTTTT.

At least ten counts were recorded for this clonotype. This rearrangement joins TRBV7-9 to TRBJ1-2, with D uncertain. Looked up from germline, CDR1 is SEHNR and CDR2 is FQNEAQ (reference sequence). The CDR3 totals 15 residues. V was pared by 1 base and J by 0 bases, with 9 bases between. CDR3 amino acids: CASSLGPVTNYGYTF. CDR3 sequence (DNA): TGTGCCAGCAGCTTAGGGCCAGTCACTAACTATGGCTACACCTTC.